Listed below are T cell receptor beta chains from one sample, sequenced in a study of prognosis after radiotherapy for stage I lung cancer. TCRdb ran MiXCR on the multiplex PCR reads and lists one entry per CDR3 protein. Of 13,000 or so distinct CDR3 sequences in the sample, 45% to 65% were seen once. Sequences were derived from PBMCs, sampled before or after stereotactic body radiation therapy (not recorded which). Source of these receptors: a donor at least 50 years old with non-small cell lung cancer. The CDR3 runs from the conserved cysteine through the conserved F or W. The order of the fields is CDR3 DNA, CDR3 protein, J gene, V gene, D gene, clone size. A D gene is named only where the DNA matches it firmly. The listing skips clone size in some rows; elsewhere it reads once, few, many or a size class.

CDR3nt: TGCAGCGTTGAGCTGTACGATACGCAGTATTTT
CDR3aa: CSVELYDTQYF
j_gene: TRBJ2-3
v_gene: TRBV29-1
d_gene: .
abundance: .

CDR3nt: TGTGCCTGGAGTGTTGTAGGGGGAGAGACCCAGTACTTC
CDR3aa: CAWSVVGGETQYF
j_gene: TRBJ2-5
v_gene: TRBV30
d_gene: .
abundance: .

CDR3nt: TGTGCCAGCAGAACTAGCGGGTGGGATGAAAATGAGCAGTTCTTC
CDR3aa: CASRTSGWDENEQFF
j_gene: TRBJ2-1
v_gene: TRBV6-1
d_gene: TRBD2
abundance: once

CDR3nt: TGTGCCAGCTCATGGGGACGGGAGCGGGGGTTCTTGGCCCAGCATTTT
CDR3aa: CASSWGRERGFLAQHF
j_gene: TRBJ1-5
v_gene: TRBV18
d_gene: .
abundance: .

CDR3nt: TGTGCCAGCAGCGGGGGGACAGGGCACCCTGAAGCTTTCTTT
CDR3aa: CASSGGTGHPEAFF
j_gene: TRBJ1-1
v_gene: TRBV9
d_gene: TRBD1
abundance: many

CDR3nt: TGCGCCAGCAGTCGCGGACTAGCGGGAACCTACGAGCAGTACTTC
CDR3aa: CASSRGLAGTYEQYF
j_gene: TRBJ2-7
v_gene: TRBV7-2
d_gene: TRBD2
abundance: .

CDR3nt: TGTGCCAGCAGCTTAGGCGGGAGCGGAACCTACGAGCAGTACTTC
CDR3aa: CASSLGGSGTYEQYF
j_gene: TRBJ2-7
v_gene: TRBV7-2
d_gene: TRBD2
abundance: medium-sized

CDR3nt: TGTGCCAGCACCGAGGACAGGGACCACAATGAGCAGTTCTTC
CDR3aa: CASTEDRDHNEQFF
j_gene: TRBJ2-1
v_gene: TRBV19
d_gene: TRBD1
abundance: .

CDR3nt: TGTGCCAGCAGCTATACCGACAAGGGTTCCTACGAGCAGTACTTC
CDR3aa: CASSYTDKGSYEQYF
j_gene: TRBJ2-7
v_gene: TRBV12-3/TRBV12-4
d_gene: .
abundance: medium-sized

CDR3nt: TGTGCCAGCAGTTCTGGACAGGGCAGGGCCACTGAAGCTTTCTTT
CDR3aa: CASSSGQGRATEAFF
j_gene: TRBJ1-1
v_gene: TRBV28
d_gene: TRBD1
abundance: many

CDR3nt: TGTGCCAGCAGCGATGGGACAGCCTACGAGCAGTACTTC
CDR3aa: CASSDGTAYEQYF
j_gene: TRBJ2-7
v_gene: TRBV9
d_gene: TRBD1
abundance: many

CDR3nt: TGCGCCAGCAGCGTGGGACAGGGGGGAAGAAATGAAAAACTGTTTTTT
CDR3aa: CASSVGQGGRNEKLFF
j_gene: TRBJ1-4
v_gene: TRBV5-1
d_gene: TRBD1
abundance: .

CDR3nt: TGTGCCAGCAGCTTCGGCGGGAGCGTTGTAGAGACCCAGTACTTC
CDR3aa: CASSFGGSVVETQYF
j_gene: TRBJ2-5
v_gene: TRBV7-2
d_gene: TRBD2
abundance: many

CDR3nt: TGTGCCAGCTCACGCGGCGATCTACATTCTAACTATGGCTACACCTTC
CDR3aa: CASSRGDLHSNYGYTF
j_gene: TRBJ1-2
v_gene: TRBV18
d_gene: .
abundance: medium-sized

CDR3nt: TGTGCCAGCAGATCTCAATTAGTCACTAGCGGGAGTATAGTTTTCTTC
CDR3aa: CASRSQLVTSGSIVFF
j_gene: TRBJ2-1
v_gene: TRBV27
d_gene: TRBD2
abundance: medium-sized

CDR3nt: TGTGCCAGCAGCCCCGCTAGCGGGAGTTTCTACGAGCAGTACTTC
CDR3aa: CASSPASGSFYEQYF
j_gene: TRBJ2-7
v_gene: TRBV5-4
d_gene: TRBD2
abundance: many

CDR3nt: TGTGCCAGCAGTTATTCCACGGCAGACCCTGGTGAAAAACTGTTTTTT
CDR3aa: CASSYSTADPGEKLFF
j_gene: TRBJ1-4
v_gene: TRBV6-5
d_gene: .
abundance: medium-sized

CDR3nt: TGTGCCATCAGTTACCAAGTGAACACCGGGGAGCTGTTTTTT
CDR3aa: CAISYQVNTGELFF
j_gene: TRBJ2-2
v_gene: TRBV10-3
d_gene: .
abundance: .

CDR3nt: TGTGCCTGGAGGGGGGCGGGCCCAGCCCAGTACTTC
CDR3aa: CAWRGAGPAQYF
j_gene: TRBJ2-5
v_gene: TRBV30
d_gene: .
abundance: many

CDR3nt: TGTGCCAGCAGTAACCCTAGCGGGAGGCCCACCGGGGAGCTGTTTTTT
CDR3aa: CASSNPSGRPTGELFF
j_gene: TRBJ2-2
v_gene: TRBV6-1
d_gene: TRBD2
abundance: .